This TCR beta chain was sequenced during a study of shared T cell receptors in the human thymus. The CDR3 spans 15 residues. Between the trimmed V and J ends, which lost 2 bases and 0 bases, there was a span of 8 bases. Germline values: CDR1 MNHEY, CDR2 SMNVEV (reference sequence). Libraries were prepared by immunoSEQ multiplex PCR; TCRdb keeps only in-frame clonotypes and omits some of them. The sample lists just under 550,000 clones; around 78% were seen once. Another study also made use of these data, one on human thymus T cells. This second study says: Donors were healthy Finnish infants having corrective surgery for congenital heart defects. Resections that were taken during corrective heart surgery supplied the thymus tissue. Gene usage (both V and J) appeared biased in thymic and blood repertoires. Related research reported highly overlapping thymic repertoires among unrelated individuals.

The receptor was derived from a boy under two years old with a congenital heart defect. The chain links TRBV27 to TRBJ1-5; D perhaps matches TRBD1 (5 bases). The source material was thymocytes. Written as DNA, the CDR3 is TGTGCCAGCAGTTTAAGGGGCTCTAGCAATCAGCCCCAGCATTTT. This encodes CASSLRGSSNQPQHF.